The T cell receptor beta chain described here comes from a study of shared clonotypes between healthy human individuals. Trimming removed 0 bases at V and 3 bases at J, with 21 bases between. The CDR3 totals 18 residues. Germline V gene lookup returns CDR1 LGHNA and CDR2 YNFKEQ. The assay was immunoSEQ multiplex PCR, and TCRdb's table has in-frame clones only and misses some. The sample lists 1,500,000 or so clones, around 97% seen once, with approximately 1% in the top ten. The chain carries TRBV4-2 and TRBJ2-7; D may be TRBD2 (6 bases). The sequence was collected from a young man in good health. The sample taken for sequencing was naive CD4+ T cells sorted from blood. Subset given: CD45RA+ positively selected. The CDR3 region has the DNA TGTGCCAGCAGCCAAGAACCTAGCGCACCGGGACTTCTCTACGAGCAGTACTTC. Protein product: CASSQEPSAPGLLYEQYF.